The clone carrying this TCR beta chain was seen once. These data originate in a study of CD8 T cells in Susac syndrome. RNA in amounts of about 0.45 to 1 ug was reverse transcribed with random hexamers. Coverage of TCR beta CDR3 amplification by immunoSEQ multiplex PCR extended to 54 Vbeta and 13 Jbeta. Each CDR3 protein gets one entry after TCRdb re-called the immunoSEQ multiplex PCR reads with MiXCR. The profile covers 70,000 or so distinct CDR3 sequences, with 85% to 95% appearing a single time and 0.2% to 0.25% taken by the ten largest. The CDR3 runs to 16 residues. CDR1 PRHDT and CDR2 FYEKMQ come from the germline V gene (reference sequence). Unmatched junction bases numbered 13, after V lost 4 bases and J lost 6 bases.

V and J are TRBV13 and TRBJ1-2; TRBD1 matches 8 bases. The sequence was collected from a human donor in good health. Sequencing used CD8+ T cells from PBMCs. In nucleotides, the CDR3 is TGTGCCAGCAGCTCTCCTTGGACAGGGCCAATTAATGGCTACACCTTC. Its protein is CASSSPWTGPINGYTF.